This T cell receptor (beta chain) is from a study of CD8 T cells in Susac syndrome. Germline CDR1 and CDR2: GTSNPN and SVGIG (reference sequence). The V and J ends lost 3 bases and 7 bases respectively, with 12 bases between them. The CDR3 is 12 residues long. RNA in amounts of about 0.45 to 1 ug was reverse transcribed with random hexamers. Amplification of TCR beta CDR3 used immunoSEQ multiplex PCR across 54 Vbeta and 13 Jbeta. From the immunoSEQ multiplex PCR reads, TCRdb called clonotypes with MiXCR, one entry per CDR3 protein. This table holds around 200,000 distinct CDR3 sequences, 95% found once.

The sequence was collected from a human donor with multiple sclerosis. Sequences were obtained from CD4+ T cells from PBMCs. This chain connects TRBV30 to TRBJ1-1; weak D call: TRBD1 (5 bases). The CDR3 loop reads CAWSQGVGEAFF. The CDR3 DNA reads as TGTGCCTGGAGCCAGGGCGTGGGTGAAGCTTTCTTT.